This T cell receptor beta chain was profiled in a study of shared clonotypes between healthy human individuals. The assay was run at deep level. The table came from immunoSEQ multiplex PCR; TCRdb's copy has only in-frame clones and leaves some out. The sample contains millions of clones, approximately 95% of which appear only once. About this clone: The target antigen is unknown.

Study-wide results and limits: Clonotype sharing among donors was expected to depend on sequencing depth. Relative to memory subsets, naive subsets generally showed larger estimated richness. Across a handful of donors, naive CD4 shared roughly 5.1%, naive CD8 more than 3%, memory CD4 roughly 2.5%, memory CD8 about 0.38%.

Material: naive CD4+ T cells from PBMCs. Subset in this sample: CD45RA+ positively selected. This TCR came from a man younger than 35 in good health. Some clones in this sample may be carry-over from other donors' samples.

This CDR3 is CATSSLGRTNEQFF. The CDR3 DNA reads TGTGCCACCAGCAGTCTGGGCCGCACAAATGAGCAGTTCTTC. The rearrangement uses TRBV15 and TRBJ2-1; D is unresolved. The CDR3 extends over 14 amino acids. V lost 3 bases to trimming and J lost 7 bases, with 13 bases between them. The germline V gene has CDR1 LNHNV and CDR2 YYDKDF (reference sequence).